This T cell receptor (beta chain) originates from a study of T cell repertoires in cytomegalovirus infection. The overall study: It can be stated that public TCR beta signatures indicated CMV infection as well as a matching HLA type.

CDR1 is MDHEN, CDR2 SYDVKM, per germline. The CDR3 is made up of 15 amino acids. V lost 7 bases and J lost 5; bases outside the gene matches: 13. Study-level findings and limits: HLA-C-restricted TCR beta clonotypes specific for CMV led the ex vivo response.

This clonotype was picked up a small number of times. Its target is unknown. In TCRdb, the reads were re-called with MiXCR into one record per CDR3 protein. Of roughly 630,000 distinct CDR3 sequences detected, roughly 24% appear once; the ten largest clones hold 6.5% to 10%. The TCR originated in a human donor in good health (CMV status not recorded). Some clones in this sample may be carry-over from other donors' samples. The V and J genes are TRBV28 and TRBJ2-7; 8 nucleotides match TRBD1. Sequencing was carried out using CD8+ T cells from PBMCs. The CDR3 spells CASTSPGQVENEQYF. CDR3 DNA sequence: TGTGCCAGCACCTCTCCGGGACAGGTAGAAAACGAGCAGTACTTC.